The T cell receptor (beta chain) under discussion was sequenced for a study of T-cell memory formation after mild COVID-19. Each CDR3 protein gets one entry after TCRdb re-called the 5' RACE reads with MiXCR. The table has about 110,000 distinct CDR3 sequences, approximately 15% seen once. The table lists this clonotype with a few counts. Germline V gene lookup returns CDR1 MNHEY and CDR2 SMNVEV (reference sequence). V lost 3 bases to trimming and J lost 10 bases; unmatched junction nucleotides: 4. There are 15 residues in the CDR3. The specimen was PBMCs or a T cell subset sorted from them (not recorded which). This sequence originates from an adult woman who had mild COVID-19 (a few samples of this study predate the infection). Cell type and time point are not known. The V gene is TRBV27, the J gene TRBJ2-1, with TRBD2 identical over 15 bases. CDR3 loop: CASSFPGLAGGEQFF. The CDR3 DNA reads TGTGCCAGCAGTTTCCCGGGACTAGCGGGGGGAGAGCAGTTCTTC.